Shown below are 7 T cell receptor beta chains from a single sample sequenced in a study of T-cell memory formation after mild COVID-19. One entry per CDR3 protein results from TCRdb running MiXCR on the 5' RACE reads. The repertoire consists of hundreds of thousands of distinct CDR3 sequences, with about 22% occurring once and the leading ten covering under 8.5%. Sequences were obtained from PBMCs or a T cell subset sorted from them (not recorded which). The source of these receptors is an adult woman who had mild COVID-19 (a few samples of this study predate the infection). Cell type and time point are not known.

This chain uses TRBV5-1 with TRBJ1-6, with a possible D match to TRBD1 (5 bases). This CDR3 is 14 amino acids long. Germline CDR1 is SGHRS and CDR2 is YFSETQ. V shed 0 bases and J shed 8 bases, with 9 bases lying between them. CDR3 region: CASSLVGGDSPLHF. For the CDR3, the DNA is TGCGCCAGCAGCTTGGTGGGGGGGGATTCACCCCTCCACTTT.

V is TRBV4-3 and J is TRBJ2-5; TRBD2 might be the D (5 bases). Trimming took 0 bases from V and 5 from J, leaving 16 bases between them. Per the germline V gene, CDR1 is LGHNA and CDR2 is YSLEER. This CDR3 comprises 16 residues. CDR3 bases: TGCGCCAGCAGCCAAGATCCCGGATTATGGAGGGAGACCCAGTACTTC. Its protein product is CASSQDPGLWRETQYF.

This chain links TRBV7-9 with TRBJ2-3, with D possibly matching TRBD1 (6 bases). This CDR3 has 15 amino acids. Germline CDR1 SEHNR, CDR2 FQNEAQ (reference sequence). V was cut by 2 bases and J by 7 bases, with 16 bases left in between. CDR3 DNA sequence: TGTGCCAGCAGCTTATATAACAGGGATATGAATACGCAGTATTTT. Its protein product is CASSLYNRDMNTQYF.

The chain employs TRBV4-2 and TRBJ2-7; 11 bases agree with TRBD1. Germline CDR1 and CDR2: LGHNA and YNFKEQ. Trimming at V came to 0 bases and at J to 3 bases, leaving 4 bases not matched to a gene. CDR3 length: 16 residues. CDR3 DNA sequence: TGTGCCAGCAGCCAAGATAGGGGGACAGGGGGCTACGAGCAGTACTTC. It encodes CASSQDRGTGGYEQYF.

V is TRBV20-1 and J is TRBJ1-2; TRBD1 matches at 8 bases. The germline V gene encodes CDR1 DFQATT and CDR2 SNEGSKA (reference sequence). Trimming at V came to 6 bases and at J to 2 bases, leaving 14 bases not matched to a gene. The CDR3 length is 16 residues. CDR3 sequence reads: CSAPGRQGIFNYGYTF. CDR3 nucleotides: TGCAGTGCCCCCGGACGACAGGGGATCTTCAACTATGGCTACACCTTC.

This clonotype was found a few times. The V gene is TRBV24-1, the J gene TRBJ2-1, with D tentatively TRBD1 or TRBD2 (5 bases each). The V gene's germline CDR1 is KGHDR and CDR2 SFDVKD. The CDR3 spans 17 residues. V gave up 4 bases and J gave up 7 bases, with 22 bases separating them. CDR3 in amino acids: CATSDPWDGHRGNEQFF. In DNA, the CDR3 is TGTGCCACCAGTGACCCCTGGGACGGACACCGCGGGAATGAGCAGTTCTTC.

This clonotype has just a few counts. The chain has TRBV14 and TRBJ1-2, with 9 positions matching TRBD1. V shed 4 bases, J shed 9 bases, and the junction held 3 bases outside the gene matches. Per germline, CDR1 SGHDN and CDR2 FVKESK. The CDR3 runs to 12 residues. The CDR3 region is CASSPQGASYTF. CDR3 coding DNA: TGTGCCAGCAGCCCACAGGGGGCCAGCTACACCTTC.